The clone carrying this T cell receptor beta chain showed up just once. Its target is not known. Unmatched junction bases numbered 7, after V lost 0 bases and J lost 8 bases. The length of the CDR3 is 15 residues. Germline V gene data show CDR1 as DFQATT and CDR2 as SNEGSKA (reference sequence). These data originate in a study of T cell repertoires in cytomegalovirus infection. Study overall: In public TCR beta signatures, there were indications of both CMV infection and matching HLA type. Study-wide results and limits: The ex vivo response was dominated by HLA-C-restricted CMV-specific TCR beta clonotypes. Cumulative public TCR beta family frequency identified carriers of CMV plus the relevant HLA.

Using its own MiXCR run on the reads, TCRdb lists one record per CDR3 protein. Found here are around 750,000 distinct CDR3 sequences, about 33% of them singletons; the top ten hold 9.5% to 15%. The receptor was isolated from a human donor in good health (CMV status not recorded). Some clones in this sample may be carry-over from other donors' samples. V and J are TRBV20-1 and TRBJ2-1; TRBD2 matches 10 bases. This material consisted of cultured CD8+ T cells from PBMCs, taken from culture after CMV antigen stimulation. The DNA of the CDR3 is TGCAGTGCTAGAGATCAAGCGGGGGGGATCCATGAGCAGTTCTTC. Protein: CSARDQAGGIHEQFF.